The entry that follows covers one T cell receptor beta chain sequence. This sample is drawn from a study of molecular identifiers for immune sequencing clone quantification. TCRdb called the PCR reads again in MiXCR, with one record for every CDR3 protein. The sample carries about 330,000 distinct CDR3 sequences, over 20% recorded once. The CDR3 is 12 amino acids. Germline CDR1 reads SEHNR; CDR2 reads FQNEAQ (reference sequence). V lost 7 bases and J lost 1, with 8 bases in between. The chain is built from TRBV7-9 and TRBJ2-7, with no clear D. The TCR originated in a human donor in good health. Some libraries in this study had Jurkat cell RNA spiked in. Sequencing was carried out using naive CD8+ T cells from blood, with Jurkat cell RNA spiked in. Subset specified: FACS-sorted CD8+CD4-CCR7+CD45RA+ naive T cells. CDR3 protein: CASTAASYEQYF. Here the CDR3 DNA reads TGTGCCAGCACGGCGGCTTCCTACGAGCAGTACTTC.